Presented here are 20 T cell receptor beta chains from one specimen sequenced in a study of T cells after yellow fever vaccination. TCRdb re-called the 5' RACE reads with MiXCR, one entry per CDR3 protein. Seen here are 200,000 to 250,000 distinct CDR3 sequences, less than 3.5% observed once, and the top ten hold under 3.5%. The sample in question was CD4+ T cells sorted from PBMCs, obtained 10 days after the yellow fever booster vaccination. These receptors originate from a man aged 18 to 29 who received the YFV17D yellow fever vaccine.

The table lists this clonotype with a count of one. The J gene is TRBJ2-2, the V gene TRBV28; 8 nucleotides match TRBD2. This CDR3 comprises 16 residues. Germline V gene data show CDR1 as MDHEN and CDR2 as SYDVKM. V gave up 5 bases and J gave up 5 bases; unmatched junction bases: 10. The CDR3: CASSPPGGGRTGELFF. The CDR3 coding sequence is TGTGCCAGCAGTCCCCCCGGGGGGGGGCGTACCGGGGAGCTGTTTTTT.

This clonotype was detected a few times. The gene calls are TRBV19 and TRBJ2-2, with 9 positions matching TRBD1. Per the germline V gene, CDR1 is LNHDA and CDR2 is SQIVND (reference sequence). The CDR3 length is 15 residues. V lost 7 bases and J lost 7; bases outside the gene matches: 10. CDR3 in amino acids: CASTQGARGYGELFF. The CDR3 DNA reads as TGTGCCAGTACACAGGGGGCGCGTGGATACGGGGAGCTGTTTTTT.

A few counts support this clonotype. This chain links TRBV12-3 or TRBV12-4 with TRBJ2-5, with D perhaps matching TRBD2 (5 bases). Trimming took off 3 bases at V and 5 bases at J, with 13 bases between the two ends. The CDR3 loop spans 14 amino acids. The CDR3 bases are TGTGCCAGCAGTTTTCAGGACTGGGAGGAGACCCAGTACTTC. Its protein product is CASSFQDWEETQYF.

This chain connects TRBV6-1 to TRBJ1-4; D is uncertain. CDR1 and CDR2 from the germline V gene are MNHNS and SASEGT. The V gene lost 6 bases and the J gene lost 3 bases, with 5 bases spanning the gap. This CDR3 is 12 amino acids long. In nucleotides, the CDR3 is TGTGCCAGCAGCGGGGCTAATGAAAAACTGTTTTTT. This encodes CASSGANEKLFF.

This clonotype was found a few times. The V gene is TRBV5-1, the J gene TRBJ1-3; tentatively, D is TRBD1 (6 bases). The CDR3 totals 15 residues. Germline-derived CDR1 and CDR2 are SGHRS and YFSETQ. Trimming removed 6 bases at V and 2 bases at J, with 15 bases between. Here the CDR3 reads CASTVDSGAGNTIYF. The CDR3 nucleotides read TGCGCCAGCACCGTGGACTCAGGGGCTGGAAACACCATATATTTT.

This clonotype has ten or more counts. V gene TRBV6-2 or TRBV6-3 combines with J gene TRBJ1-5; no definite D call. V lost 2 bases, J lost 8 bases, and 13 bases lay in between. This CDR3 spans 14 amino acids. Germline CDR1 reads MNHEY; CDR2 reads SVGEGT. CDR3 in amino acids: CASSYPSHSEPQHF. Here the CDR3 DNA reads TGTGCCAGCAGTTACCCTTCGCATTCCGAGCCCCAGCATTTT.

This clonotype was detected ten times or more. V gene TRBV7-9 combines with J gene TRBJ1-1; D is possibly TRBD1 (6 bases). The germline V gene encodes CDR1 SEHNR and CDR2 FQNEAQ (reference sequence). The CDR3 contains 14 residues. Trimming shortened V by 5 bases and J by 1 base, and 11 bases separated the two germline ends. The chain's CDR3 is CASSGPGENTEAFF. As DNA, the CDR3 is TGTGCCAGCAGCGGACCAGGGGAGAACACTGAAGCTTTCTTT.

This clonotype was counted only a few times. This chain connects TRBV9 to TRBJ2-5, with TRBD1 matching 10 bases. The V segment lost 3 bases and the J segment 2 bases; nucleotides outside the gene matches: 7. CDR3 length: 16 amino acids. Germline values: CDR1 SGDLS, CDR2 YYNGEE. This CDR3 is CASSAAGTGVQETQYF. The CDR3 region has the DNA TGTGCCAGCAGCGCAGCCGGGACAGGGGTACAAGAGACCCAGTACTTC. Using reference TRBV9 and TRBJ2-5 for the parts outside the CDR3, the full variable domain is DSGVTQTPKHLITATGQRVTLRCSPRSGDLSVYWYQQSLDQGLQFLIQYYNGEERAKGNILERFSAQQFPDLHSELNLSSLELGDSALYFCASSAAGTGVQETQYFGPGTRLLVL.

The sample holds a few counts of this clonotype. The gene calls are TRBV5-6 and TRBJ1-1, with D possibly TRBD1 on 5 matching bases. This CDR3 is 15 amino acids long. Germline CDR1 and CDR2: SGHDT and YYEEEE. Trimming stripped 0 bases from V and 1 base from J, with 10 bases between. CDR3 coding DNA: TGTGCCAGCAGCTTGGTTTTGCAGGGGAACACTGAAGCTTTCTTT. Translating gives CASSLVLQGNTEAFF. Using reference TRBV5-6 and TRBJ1-1 for the parts outside the CDR3, the full variable domain is DAGVTQSPTHLIKTRGQQVTLRCSPKSGHDTVSWYQQALGQGPQFIFQYYEEEERQRGNFPDRFSGHQFPNYSSELNVNALLLGDSALYLCASSLVLQGNTEAFFGQGTRLTVV.

The DNA of the CDR3 is TGCGCCAGCAGCTTGGGTCAGTCGGCCGGGGAGCTGTTTTTT. Its protein is CASSLGQSAGELFF. V and J are TRBV5-1 and TRBJ2-2; D unclear. Germline V lookup: CDR1 SGHRS, CDR2 YFSETQ. The CDR3 loop spans 14 amino acids. Trimming shortened V by 0 bases and J by 6 bases, and 9 bases separated the two germline ends.

This clonotype has at least ten counts. The V and J genes are TRBV7-6 and TRBJ2-1; TRBD2 matches 8 bases. This CDR3 has 14 residues. Germline V lookup: CDR1 SGHVS, CDR2 FNYEAQ. The V gene end was trimmed by 5 bases and the J gene end by 4 bases; junction bases not matched to a gene: 4. CDR3 DNA sequence: TGTGCCAGCAGCCCCGGGGGGGTATACAATGAGCAGTTCTTC. Its translation: CASSPGGVYNEQFF.

The rearrangement joins TRBV29-1 to TRBJ2-3; 8 bases match TRBD2. Germline values: CDR1 SQVTM, CDR2 ANQGSEA. The CDR3 runs 13 residues. The ends lost 1 base at V and 7 bases at J; junction bases unmatched: 4. The CDR3 protein is CSVEGTSKYTQYF. The CDR3 DNA reads TGCAGCGTTGAAGGGACTAGCAAATATACGCAGTATTTT.

This chain connects TRBV9 to TRBJ2-3; 8 nucleotides align to TRBD2. The trim removed 0 bases at V and 7 bases at J, leaving 10 bases unmatched. The CDR3 has 16 residues. Germline values: CDR1 SGDLS, CDR2 YYNGEE. Here the CDR3 reads CASSVDPAGAQNTQYF. CDR3 DNA sequence: TGTGCCAGCAGCGTAGATCCAGCGGGGGCACAGAATACGCAGTATTTT.

This clonotype was observed a few times. The chain links TRBV6-5 to TRBJ2-3; D perhaps matches TRBD2 (7 bases). This CDR3 has 15 amino acids. V was clipped by 0 bases and J by 6 bases, with 13 bases between them. Looked up from germline, CDR1 is MNHEY and CDR2 is SVGAGI. The CDR3 region has the DNA TGTGCCAGCAGTTACTCCTCGGGGGGCCTGGATACGCAGTATTTT. Protein: CASSYSSGGLDTQYF.

This clonotype was counted a few times. The V call is TRBV7-2, the J call TRBJ2-7, with TRBD2 matching over 8 bases. The trim removed 5 bases at V and 4 bases at J, leaving 4 bases unmatched. Germline V CDR1 and CDR2: SGHTA, FQGNSA. The CDR3 extends over 13 amino acids. The CDR3 reads CASSQGTRYEQYF. CDR3 coding DNA: TGTGCCAGCAGCCAAGGGACTAGATACGAGCAGTACTTC.

This clonotype was picked up many times. This sequence joins TRBV18 and TRBJ2-1; TRBD1 agrees at 11 bases. V lost 2 bases to trimming and J lost 6 bases; unmatched junction nucleotides: 9. Germline V lookup: CDR1 KGHSH, CDR2 LQKENI. The CDR3 contains 17 residues. The CDR3 coding sequence is TGTGCCAGCTCACCAAGCTCAGGGACAGGGGGGCTCAATGAGCAGTTCTTC. Its protein is CASSPSSGTGGLNEQFF.

This clonotype was detected many times. This chain uses TRBV5-6 with TRBJ2-1; maybe TRBD1 (5 bases). Germline V CDR1 and CDR2: SGHDT, YYEEEE. V shed 3 bases and J shed 2 bases, with 12 bases lying between them. CDR3 length equals 15 residues. CDR3 in amino acids: CASSWPTAAYNEQFF. The CDR3 DNA reads TGTGCCAGCAGCTGGCCGACAGCAGCCTACAATGAGCAGTTCTTC.

This clonotype was counted a few times. The chain is built from TRBV10-2 and TRBJ1-4, with a tentative D call TRBD1 (5 bases). V was trimmed by 0 bases and J by 6 bases, leaving 23 bases between them. The CDR3 contains 19 residues. The germline CDR1 and CDR2 sequences are WSHSY and SAAADI. The CDR3 loop is CASSESWSRRGSNYEKLFF. The DNA of the CDR3 is TGCGCCAGCAGTGAGTCGTGGAGCCGCCGGGGGTCGAACTATGAAAAACTGTTTTTT.

This chain uses TRBV2 with TRBJ2-7; the match to TRBD1 covers 8 bases. Germline loops: CDR1 SNHLY, CDR2 FYNNEI. Germline trimming cut 4 bases from V and 5 bases from J; bases unmatched to any gene: 10. The CDR3 runs to 15 residues. The CDR3 protein is CASSATRDRRDEQYV. The CDR3 DNA reads TGTGCCAGCAGTGCAACCCGGGACAGGCGAGACGAGCAGTACGTC.

This clonotype came up a few times. V usage is TRBV5-1 and J usage is TRBJ2-3; 9 nucleotides line up with TRBD2. The CDR3 runs 17 residues. Germline V CDR1 and CDR2: SGHRS, YFSETQ. Trimming removed 3 bases from V and 2 bases from J; junction bases left unmatched: 10. The CDR3 protein is CASSYRESGGSTDTQYF. CDR3 DNA sequence: TGCGCCAGCAGCTACCGGGAAAGCGGGGGGTCCACAGATACGCAGTATTTT. Looking up the rest from reference TRBV5-1 and TRBJ2-3 gives the full variable domain: KAGVTQTPRYLIKTRGQQVTLSCSPISGHRSVSWYQQTPGQGLQFLFEYFSETQRNKGNFPGRFSGRQFSNSRSEMNVSTLELGDSALYLCASSYRESGGSTDTQYFGPGTRLTVL.